Following are 9 T cell receptor beta chains from one sample sequenced in a study of regulatory T cells in long-lasting Graves disease. Time point noted: newly diagnosed GD, antithyroid drugs for less than 3 months. PBMC-derived RNA was used for the TCR library. Investigators prepared the TCR beta libraries by applying iRepertoire HTBI primers and Arm-PCR of CDR3 regions. Via MiXCR, TCRdb re-called the multiplex PCR reads, giving one row per CDR3 protein. The table includes 500,000 or so distinct CDR3 sequences, more than 15% detected once. These same records also appear under a second study, on T cells in Graves' hyperthyroidism and ophthalmopathy.

This material consisted of peripheral blood mononuclear cells (PBMCs), taken at new diagnosis, from a patient treated with antithyroid drugs. Receptors originate from a woman aged 40 to 65 with Graves disease.

The chain has TRBV5-1 and TRBJ2-7, with 10 bases identical to TRBD2. The V gene end was trimmed by 2 bases and the J gene end by 7 bases; junction bases not matched to a gene: 6. The CDR3 contains 14 residues. Germline V CDR1 and CDR2: SGHRS, YFSETQ. CDR3 in amino acids: CASSFWGTSEEQYF. The CDR3 DNA follows: TGCGCCAGCAGCTTTTGGGGGACTAGCGAGGAGCAGTACTTC.

This clonotype has ten or more counts. This chain connects TRBV11-3 to TRBJ1-2, with a weak D call TRBD1 (6 bases). Germline CDR1 and CDR2: SGHNT and YENEEA. V was shortened by 3 bases and J by 4 bases, with 12 bases between the two germline ends. This CDR3 has 14 amino acids. CDR3 loop: CASSFGRDTYGYTF. The CDR3 DNA follows: TGTGCCAGCAGCTTTGGCAGGGACACCTATGGCTACACCTTC. The full variable domain, in which reference TRBV11-3 and TRBJ1-2 provide the parts outside the CDR3, is EAGVVQSPRYKIIEKKQPVAFWCNPISGHNTLYWYLQNLGQGPELLIRYENEEAVDDSQLPKDRFSAERLKGVDSTLKIQPAELGDSAVYLCASSFGRDTYGYTFGSGTRLTVV.

This clonotype was seen repeatedly, ten times or more. The rearrangement joins TRBV3-1 to TRBJ1-3; D gene unclear. This CDR3 has 15 residues. V was trimmed by 1 base and J by 0 bases, leaving 7 bases between them. Germline V CDR1 and CDR2: LGHDT, YNNKEL (reference sequence). CDR3 sequence reads: CASSQGRASGNTIYF. CDR3 bases: TGTGCCAGCAGCCAAGGAAGAGCCTCTGGAAACACCATATATTTT.

This clonotype was recorded many times. The rearrangement joins TRBV30 to TRBJ1-2; TRBD1 is a possible D gene (6 bases). From germline, CDR1 is GTSNPN and CDR2 SVGIG (reference sequence). Deletions cut 4 bases from V and 7 bases from J, with 13 bases between. The CDR3 has 12 amino acids. In nucleotides, the CDR3 is TGTGCCTGGACATGGGGGGCGGGTGGCTACACCTTC. Protein product: CAWTWGAGGYTF.

This clonotype appeared many times. V is TRBV2 and J is TRBJ2-7; D not certain. Deletions cut 5 bases from V and 4 bases from J, with 12 bases between. Germline loops: CDR1 SNHLY, CDR2 FYNNEI. CDR3 length equals 13 residues. In DNA form, the CDR3 reads TGTGCCAGCAGTCCGGACGGACGATACGAGCAGTACTTC. Protein product: CASSPDGRYEQYF.

In this sample, this clonotype turned up many times. V gene TRBV7-3 combines with J gene TRBJ2-1, with a weak D call TRBD1 (6 bases). Looked up from germline, CDR1 is SGHTA and CDR2 is FQGTGA. V was shortened by 4 bases and J by 7 bases, with 14 bases between the two germline ends. The CDR3 extends over 14 amino acids. CDR3 amino acids: CASSSGQGMNEQFF. The CDR3 region has the DNA TGTGCCAGCAGCTCGGGGCAGGGGATGAATGAGCAGTTCTTC.

The rearrangement joins TRBV7-9 to TRBJ2-7, with D unresolved. CDR3 size: 12 residues. Per germline, CDR1 SEHNR and CDR2 FQNEAQ (reference sequence). V was cut by 1 base and J by 6 bases, with 7 bases left in between. The DNA of the CDR3 is TGTGCCAGCAGCTTAGGGGTCGGCGAGCAGTACTTC. Protein product: CASSLGVGEQYF.

This clonotype was seen at least ten times. The chain recombines TRBV2 with TRBJ2-2; 8 positions match TRBD1. Germline V lookup: CDR1 SNHLY, CDR2 FYNNEI. CDR3 length equals 17 residues. V trimming: 6 bases; J trimming: 1 base; junction bases outside the gene matches: 10. In DNA form, the CDR3 reads TGTGCCAGCAGCGTAGACCCCGGGACAGGGAACACCGGGGAGCTGTTTTTT. Residues: CASSVDPGTGNTGELFF.

This clonotype showed up many times. The CDR3: CASGLGEGTNEKLFF. The CDR3 nucleotides read TGTGCTAGTGGTTTGGGCGAAGGAACTAATGAAAAACTGTTTTTT. The V and J genes are TRBV12-5 and TRBJ1-4; D remains unclear. The CDR3 contains 15 residues. The germline gives CDR1 LGHNT, CDR2 FRNRAP. Between the trimmed V and J ends, which lost 1 base and 1 base, there was a span of 7 bases.